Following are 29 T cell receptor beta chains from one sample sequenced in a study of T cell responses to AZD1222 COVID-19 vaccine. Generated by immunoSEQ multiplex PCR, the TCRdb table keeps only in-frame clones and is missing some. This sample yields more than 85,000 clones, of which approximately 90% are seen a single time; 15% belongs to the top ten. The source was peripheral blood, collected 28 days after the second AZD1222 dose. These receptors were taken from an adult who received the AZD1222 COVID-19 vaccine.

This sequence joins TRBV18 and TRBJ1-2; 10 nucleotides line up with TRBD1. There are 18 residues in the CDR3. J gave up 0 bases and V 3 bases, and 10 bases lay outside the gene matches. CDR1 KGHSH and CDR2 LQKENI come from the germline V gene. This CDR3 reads CASSPEPGQGPSNYGYTF. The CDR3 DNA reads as TGTGCCAGCTCACCTGAACCGGGACAGGGGCCCTCTAACTATGGCTACACCTTC.

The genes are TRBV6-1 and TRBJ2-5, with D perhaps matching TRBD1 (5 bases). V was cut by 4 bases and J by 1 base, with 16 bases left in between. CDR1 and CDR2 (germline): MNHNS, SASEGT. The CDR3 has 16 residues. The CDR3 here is CASSGGIQLFQETQYF. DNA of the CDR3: TGTGCCAGCAGTGGGGGCATACAGCTTTTCCAAGAGACCCAGTACTTC.

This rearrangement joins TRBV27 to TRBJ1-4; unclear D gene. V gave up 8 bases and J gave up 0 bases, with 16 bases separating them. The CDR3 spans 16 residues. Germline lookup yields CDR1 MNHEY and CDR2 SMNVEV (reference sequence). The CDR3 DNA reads TGTGCCAGCCGTCCGGGCCGGGCCGCAACTAATGAAAAACTGTTTTTT. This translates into CASRPGRAATNEKLFF.

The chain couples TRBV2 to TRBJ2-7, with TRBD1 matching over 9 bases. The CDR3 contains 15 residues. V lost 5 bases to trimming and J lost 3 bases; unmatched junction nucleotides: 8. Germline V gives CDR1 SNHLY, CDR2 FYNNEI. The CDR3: CASSRLPGQGYEQYF. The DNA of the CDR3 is TGTGCCAGCAGTCGCCTCCCGGGACAGGGCTACGAGCAGTACTTC.

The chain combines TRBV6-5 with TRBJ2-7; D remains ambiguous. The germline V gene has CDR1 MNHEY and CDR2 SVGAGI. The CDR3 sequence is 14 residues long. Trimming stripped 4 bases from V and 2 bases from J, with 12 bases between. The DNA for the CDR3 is TGTGCCAGCAGTTTGCCCACATCTCCCTACGAGCAGTACTTC. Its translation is CASSLPTSPYEQYF.

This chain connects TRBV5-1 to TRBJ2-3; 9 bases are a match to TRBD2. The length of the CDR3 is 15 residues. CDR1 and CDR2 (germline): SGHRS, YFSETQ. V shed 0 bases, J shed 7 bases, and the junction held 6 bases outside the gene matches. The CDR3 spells CASSLGDGTSYTQYF. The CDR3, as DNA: TGCGCCAGCAGCTTGGGGGATGGGACTAGCTATACGCAGTATTTT.

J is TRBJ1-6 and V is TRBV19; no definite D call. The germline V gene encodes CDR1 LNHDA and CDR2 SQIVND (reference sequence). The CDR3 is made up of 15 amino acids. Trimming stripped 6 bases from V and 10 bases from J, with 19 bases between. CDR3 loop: CASRMTELGMSPLHF. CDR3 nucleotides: TGTGCCAGTAGGATGACGGAGCTGGGGATGTCACCCCTCCACTTT.

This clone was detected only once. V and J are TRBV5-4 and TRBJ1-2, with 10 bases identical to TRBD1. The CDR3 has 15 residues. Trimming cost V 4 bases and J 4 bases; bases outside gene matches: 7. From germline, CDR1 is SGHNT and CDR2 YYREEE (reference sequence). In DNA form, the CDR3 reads TGTGCCAGCAGCCCCGGGACAGGGGCGCCCTATGGCTACACCTTC. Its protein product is CASSPGTGAPYGYTF.

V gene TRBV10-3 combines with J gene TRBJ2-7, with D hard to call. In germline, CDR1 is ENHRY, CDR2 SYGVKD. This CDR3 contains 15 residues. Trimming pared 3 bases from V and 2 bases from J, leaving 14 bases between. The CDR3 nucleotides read TGTGCCATCAGTGAATGGGCGCAGGCAGCCTACGAGCAGTACTTC. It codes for CAISEWAQAAYEQYF.

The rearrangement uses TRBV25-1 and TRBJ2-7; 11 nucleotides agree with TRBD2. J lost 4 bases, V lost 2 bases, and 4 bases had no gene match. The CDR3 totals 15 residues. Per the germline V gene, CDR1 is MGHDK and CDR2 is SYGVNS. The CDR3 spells CASSEGGLAGYEQYF. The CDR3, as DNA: TGTGCCAGCAGTGAAGGAGGACTAGCGGGTTACGAGCAGTACTTC.

In DNA form, the CDR3 reads TGTGCCACCAGTGATCCCGCAGGGGGGATCTCCTACAATGAGCAGTTCTTC. This translates into CATSDPAGGISYNEQFF. The chain couples TRBV24-1 to TRBJ2-1; weak D call: TRBD1 (7 bases). Germline V gives CDR1 KGHDR, CDR2 SFDVKD. V lost 3 bases to trimming and J lost 0 bases, with 14 bases between them. The CDR3 spans 17 residues.

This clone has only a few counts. CDR3 in amino acids: CASSRRRTVPNTGELFF. In DNA, the CDR3 is TGTGCCAGCAGCCGCAGAAGGACCGTACCGAACACCGGGGAGCTGTTTTTT. V gene TRBV2 combines with J gene TRBJ2-2; D is uncertain. Per the germline V gene, CDR1 is SNHLY and CDR2 is FYNNEI. There are 17 residues in the CDR3. The V gene lost 6 bases and the J gene lost 0 bases, with 17 bases spanning the gap.

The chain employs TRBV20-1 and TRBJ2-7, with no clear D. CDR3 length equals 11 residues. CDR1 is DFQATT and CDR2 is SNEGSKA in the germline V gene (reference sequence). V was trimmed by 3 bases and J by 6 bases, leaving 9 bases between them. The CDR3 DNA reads TGCAGTGCTAGTGTGGGTGGCGAGCAGTACTTC. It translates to CSASVGGEQYF.

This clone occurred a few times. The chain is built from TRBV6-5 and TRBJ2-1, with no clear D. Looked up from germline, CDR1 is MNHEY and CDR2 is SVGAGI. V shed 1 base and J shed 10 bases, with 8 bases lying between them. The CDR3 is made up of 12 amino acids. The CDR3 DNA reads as TGTGCCAGCAGTTACTTCTCCGGGGAGCAGTTCTTC. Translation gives CASSYFSGEQFF.

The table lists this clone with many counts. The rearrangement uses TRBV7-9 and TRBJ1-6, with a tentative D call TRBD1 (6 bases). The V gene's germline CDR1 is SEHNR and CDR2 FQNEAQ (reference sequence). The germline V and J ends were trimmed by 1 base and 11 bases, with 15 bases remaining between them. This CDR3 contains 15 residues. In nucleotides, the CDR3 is TGTGCCAGCAGCTTAGAACAGGGCCGCGGGCCACCCCTCCACTTT. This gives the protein CASSLEQGRGPPLHF.

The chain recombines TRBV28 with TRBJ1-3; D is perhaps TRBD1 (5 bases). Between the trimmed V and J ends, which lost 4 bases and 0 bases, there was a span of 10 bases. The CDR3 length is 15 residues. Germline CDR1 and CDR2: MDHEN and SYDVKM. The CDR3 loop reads CASSSGAISGNTIYF. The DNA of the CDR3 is TGTGCCAGCAGTTCTGGGGCTATCTCTGGAAACACCATATATTTT.

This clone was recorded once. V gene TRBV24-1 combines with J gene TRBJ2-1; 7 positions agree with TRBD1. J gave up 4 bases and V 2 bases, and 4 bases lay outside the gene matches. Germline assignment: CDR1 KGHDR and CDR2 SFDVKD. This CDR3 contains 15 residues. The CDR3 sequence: CATSDSWDRYNEQFF. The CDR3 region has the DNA TGTGCCACCAGTGATTCCTGGGACAGATACAATGAGCAGTTCTTC.

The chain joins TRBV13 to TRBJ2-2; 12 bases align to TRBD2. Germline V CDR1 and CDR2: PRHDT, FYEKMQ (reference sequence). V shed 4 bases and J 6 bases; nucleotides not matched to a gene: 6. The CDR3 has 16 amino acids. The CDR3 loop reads CASSSRLAGDPGELFF. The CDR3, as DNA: TGTGCCAGCAGCTCCAGACTAGCGGGGGACCCCGGGGAGCTGTTTTTT.

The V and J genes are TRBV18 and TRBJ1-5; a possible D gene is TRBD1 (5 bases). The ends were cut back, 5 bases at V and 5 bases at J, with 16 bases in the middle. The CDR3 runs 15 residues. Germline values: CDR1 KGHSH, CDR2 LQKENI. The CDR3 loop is CASSSTDASDQPQHF. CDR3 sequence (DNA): TGTGCCAGCTCATCGACAGACGCGTCCGATCAGCCCCAGCATTTT.

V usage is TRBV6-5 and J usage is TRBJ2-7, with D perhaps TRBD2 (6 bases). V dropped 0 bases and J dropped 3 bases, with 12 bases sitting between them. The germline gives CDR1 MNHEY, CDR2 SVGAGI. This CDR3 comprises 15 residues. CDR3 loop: CASSYSGGVNYEQYF. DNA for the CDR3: TGTGCCAGCAGTTACTCTGGCGGGGTAAACTACGAGCAGTACTTC.

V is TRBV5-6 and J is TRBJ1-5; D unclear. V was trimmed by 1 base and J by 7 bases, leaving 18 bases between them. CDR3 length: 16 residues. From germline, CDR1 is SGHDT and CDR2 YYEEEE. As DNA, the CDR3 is TGTGCCAGCAGCTTGCAAGGTGGTCAGAGGACGCAGCCCCAGCATTTT. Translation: CASSLQGGQRTQPQHF. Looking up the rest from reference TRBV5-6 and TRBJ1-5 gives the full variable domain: DAGVTQSPTHLIKTRGQQVTLRCSPKSGHDTVSWYQQALGQGPQFIFQYYEEEERQRGNFPDRFSGHQFPNYSSELNVNALLLGDSALYLCASSLQGGQRTQPQHFGDGTRLSIL.

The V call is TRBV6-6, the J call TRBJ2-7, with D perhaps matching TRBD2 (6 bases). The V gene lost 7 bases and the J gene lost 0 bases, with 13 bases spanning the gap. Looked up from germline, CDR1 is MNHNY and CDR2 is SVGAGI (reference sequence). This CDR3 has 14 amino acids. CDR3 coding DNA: TGTGCCAGCACCCATAGCGGAAGCTCCTACGAGCAGTACTTC. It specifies CASTHSGSSYEQYF.

In nucleotides, the CDR3 is TGTGCCAGCAGTTCCGGGACTACTTACAATGAGCAGTTCTTC. Protein: CASSSGTTYNEQFF. The chain uses TRBV6-2 or TRBV6-3 and TRBJ2-1; 7 nucleotides agree with TRBD2. The V and J ends lost 4 bases and 4 bases, in that order; junction bases with no gene match: 4. CDR3 length: 14 residues. Germline CDR1 reads MNHEY; CDR2 reads SVGEGT.

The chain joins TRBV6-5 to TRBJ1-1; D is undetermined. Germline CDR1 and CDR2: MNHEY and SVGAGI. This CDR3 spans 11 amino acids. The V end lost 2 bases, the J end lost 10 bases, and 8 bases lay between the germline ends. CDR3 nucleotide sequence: TGTGCCAGCAGTTACCTTTGGCCAGCTTTCTTT. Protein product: CASSYLWPAFF.

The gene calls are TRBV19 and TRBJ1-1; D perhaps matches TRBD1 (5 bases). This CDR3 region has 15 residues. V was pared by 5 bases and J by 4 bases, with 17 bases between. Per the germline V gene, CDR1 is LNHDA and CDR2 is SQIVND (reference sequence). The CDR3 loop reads CASSPPEGMGTEAFF. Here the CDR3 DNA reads TGTGCCAGTAGTCCCCCGGAGGGGATGGGCACTGAAGCTTTCTTT. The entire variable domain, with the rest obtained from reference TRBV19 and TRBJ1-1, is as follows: DGGITQSPKYLFRKEGQNVTLSCEQNLNHDAMYWYRQDPGQGLRLIYYSQIVNDFQKGDIAEGYSVSREKKESFPLTVTSAQKNPTAFYLCASSPPEGMGTEAFFGQGTRLTVV.

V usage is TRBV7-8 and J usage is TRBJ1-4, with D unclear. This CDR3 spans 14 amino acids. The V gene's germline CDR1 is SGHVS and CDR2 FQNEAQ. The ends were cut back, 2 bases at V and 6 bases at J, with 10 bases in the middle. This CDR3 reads CASSLRTEDEKLFF. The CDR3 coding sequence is TGTGCCAGCAGCTTACGAACAGAGGATGAAAAACTGTTTTTT.

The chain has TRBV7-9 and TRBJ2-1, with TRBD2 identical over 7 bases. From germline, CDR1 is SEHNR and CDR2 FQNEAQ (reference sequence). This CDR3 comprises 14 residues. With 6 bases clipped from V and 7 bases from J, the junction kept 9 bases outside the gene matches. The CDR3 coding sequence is TGTGCCAGCAGAGTGGCGGGAGTAAGGAATGAGCAGTTCTTC. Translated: CASRVAGVRNEQFF.

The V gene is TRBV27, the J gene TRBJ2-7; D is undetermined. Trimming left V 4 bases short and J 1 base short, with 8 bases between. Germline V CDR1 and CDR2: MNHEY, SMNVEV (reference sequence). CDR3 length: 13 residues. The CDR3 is CASSSRPSYEQYF. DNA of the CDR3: TGTGCCAGCAGTTCAAGGCCATCCTACGAGCAGTACTTC.

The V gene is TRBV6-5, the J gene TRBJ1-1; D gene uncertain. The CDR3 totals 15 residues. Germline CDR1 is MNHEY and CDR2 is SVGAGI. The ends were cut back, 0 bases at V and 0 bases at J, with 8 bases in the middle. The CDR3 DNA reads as TGTGCCAGCAGTTACTCATCGAAGTTGAACACTGAAGCTTTCTTT. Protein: CASSYSSKLNTEAFF.